This T cell receptor beta chain was documented in a study of shared clonotypes between healthy human individuals. Study as a whole: Per-donor plates numbered three CD4 naive, three CD4 memory, two CD8 naive and one CD8 memory.

This clone was detected once. Its antigen is still unknown. Profiling relied on immunoSEQ multiplex PCR, and the TCRdb table lists in-frame clones only, not all of them. The data contain under 2.5 million clones, just under 95% of them seen just once; the ten biggest clones take up approximately 0.4%. The CDR3 totals 13 residues. Trimming took 4 bases from V and 7 from J; bases not matched to a gene: 8. Germline V gene data show CDR1 as GTSNPN and CDR2 as SVGIG (reference sequence). HIV-negative, healthy adults without recent acute infections or vaccinations were the donors. General study points: Generation probabilities were higher for clonotypes shared across all four sorted-subset donors than for unshared ones. Investigators expected sequencing depth to affect clonotype sharing among donors.

The J gene is TRBJ1-2, the V gene TRBV30; 8 bases align to TRBD1. Sample: naive CD4+ T cells from PBMCs. Subset: CD45RA+ positively selected. The receptor comes from a man aged 18 to 30 in good health. Some clones in this sample may be carry-over from other donors' samples. The DNA of the CDR3 is TGTGCCTGGAACCCAGGGGGCGCTGTTGGCTACACCTTC. This translates into CAWNPGGAVGYTF.